This passage covers 28 T cell receptor beta chains from one sample sequenced in a study of Ad26.COV2.S vaccination and SARS-CoV-2 variants. Treatment specified: around 19 received Ad26.COV2.S at low or high dose, single or two shots; 5 received placebo; per-sample allocation not given. At day 63 after the first vaccine or placebo injection, samples were drawn. Assay: immunoSEQ multiplex PCR; the TCRdb copy retains only in-frame clones and omits some. This sample has a few hundred thousand clones, with about 93% found just once. The material was peripheral blood, obtained in a trial of Ad26.COV2.S vaccine versus placebo. The source of these receptors is a person between 18 and 65 years old who received the Ad26.COV2.S COVID-19 vaccine or a placebo.

Remarks on this clone: The sample contains more than one DNA sequence encoding this CDR3. The chain employs TRBV9 and TRBJ2-5; D not certain. The V end lost 0 bases, the J end lost 2 bases, and 5 bases lay between the germline ends. CDR3 length equals 13 residues. Germline assignment: CDR1 SGDLS and CDR2 YYNGEE. CDR3 nucleotides: TGTGCCAGCAGCGTAGTTGGGCAAGAGACCCAGTACTTC. It translates to CASSVVGQETQYF.

The CDR3 DNA is TGCGCCAGCAGCCGGGGGACTAGCGGGAGGGCCCCGCCCCCCTACGAGCAGTACTTC. Protein product: CASSRGTSGRAPPPYEQYF. This chain connects TRBV5-1 to TRBJ2-7; 16 nucleotides match TRBD2. The V gene end was trimmed by 4 bases and the J gene end by 2 bases; junction bases not matched to a gene: 12. Germline CDR1 SGHRS, CDR2 YFSETQ. CDR3 length equals 19 residues.

The V call is TRBV3-1 (or the pseudogene TRBV3-2), the J call TRBJ2-1; D may be TRBD2 (6 bases). CDR1 and CDR2 (germline): LGHDT, YNNKEL (reference sequence). V lost 4 bases, J lost 6 bases, and 16 bases lay in between. This CDR3 has 15 amino acids. The chain's CDR3 is CASSPLGGGFNEQFF. In DNA form, the CDR3 reads TGTGCCAGCAGCCCACTCGGGGGAGGCTTCAATGAGCAGTTCTTC.

V and J are TRBV4-3 and TRBJ2-7, with unresolved D. Germline lookup yields CDR1 LGHNA and CDR2 YSLEER. The CDR3 has 15 amino acids. Trimming cost V 0 bases and J 0 bases, with 9 bases left between them. The CDR3 sequence is CASSQEFSSSYEQYF. The DNA for the CDR3 is TGCGCCAGCAGCCAAGAGTTTTCGAGCTCCTACGAGCAGTACTTC.

V is TRBV7-2 and J is TRBJ1-3; D gene uncertain. In germline, CDR1 is SGHTA, CDR2 FQGNSA. There are 16 residues in the CDR3. V shed 4 bases and J shed 0 bases, with 13 bases lying between them. The CDR3 DNA sequence: TGTGCCAGCAGCTCCCCGAGATTGGGCTCTGGAAACACCATATATTTT. Protein sequence: CASSSPRLGSGNTIYF.

The gene calls are TRBV11-3 and TRBJ2-1; possibly TRBD1 or TRBD2 for D (6 bases each). Per germline, CDR1 SGHNT and CDR2 YENEEA. The CDR3 is 15 residues long. Trimming removed 0 bases from V and 5 bases from J, with 11 bases in between. Here the CDR3 reads CASSLDGGLNNEQFF. The CDR3 bases are TGTGCCAGCAGCTTAGATGGGGGGCTTAACAATGAGCAGTTCTTC.

The chain links TRBV27 to TRBJ1-1; perhaps TRBD1 as D (5 bases). The CDR3 is 14 residues long. The V end was cut by 6 bases, the J end by 0 bases, with 11 bases between. Germline CDR1 MNHEY, CDR2 SMNVEV (reference sequence). The DNA of the CDR3 is TGTGCCAGCAGCCTCCGGGGGTTGAACACTGAAGCTTTCTTT. Translating gives CASSLRGLNTEAFF.

The J gene is TRBJ2-7, the V gene TRBV30; D not certain. This CDR3 has 13 amino acids. V lost 0 bases, J lost 6 bases, and 12 bases lay in between. In germline, CDR1 is GTSNPN, CDR2 SVGIG (reference sequence). The CDR3 sequence: CAWSVLPLGEQYF. CDR3 DNA: TGTGCCTGGAGTGTACTACCTCTGGGCGAGCAGTACTTC.

The chain recombines TRBV6-5 with TRBJ1-2, with D perhaps TRBD1 (5 bases). The germline V gene has CDR1 MNHEY and CDR2 SVGAGI. This CDR3 has 15 residues. V was trimmed by 6 bases and J by 6 bases, leaving 20 bases between them. CDR3 in DNA: TGTGCCAGCAGCCGAGGCACAGGCTACGGGGATGGCTACACCTTC. Translated, it gives CASSRGTGYGDGYTF.

The chain joins TRBV4-1 to TRBJ2-7, with a weak D call TRBD1 (6 bases). Germline V gene lookup returns CDR1 MGHRA and CDR2 YSYEKL. The CDR3 runs 14 residues. Trimming removed 1 base from V and 5 bases from J, with 12 bases in between. CDR3 loop: CASSQVSGENEQYF. The DNA for the CDR3 is TGCGCCAGCAGCCAAGTGTCAGGGGAAAACGAGCAGTACTTC.

This chain joins TRBV30 and TRBJ2-5; 11 nucleotides align to TRBD2. V was pared by 0 bases and J by 4 bases, with 4 bases of the junction left unmatched. CDR1 and CDR2 from the germline V gene are GTSNPN and SVGIG (reference sequence). The CDR3 spans 15 residues. This CDR3 reads CAWSVAGLAGETQYF. The CDR3 nucleotides read TGTGCCTGGAGTGTAGCAGGACTAGCGGGAGAGACCCAGTACTTC.

This sequence joins TRBV20-1 and TRBJ2-7; 8 bases match TRBD1. The junction had 1 base not matched to a gene; V was cut back by 5 bases and J by 4 bases. The CDR3 totals 11 residues. The germline CDR1 and CDR2 sequences are DFQATT and SNEGSKA (reference sequence). In DNA form, the CDR3 reads TGCAGTGCTGGACAGGGTTACGAGCAGTACTTC. Translation gives CSAGQGYEQYF.

The chain recombines TRBV25-1 with TRBJ2-1, with D maybe TRBD2 (5 bases). V was shortened by 1 base and J by 5 bases, with 12 bases between the two germline ends. The CDR3 has 15 amino acids. Germline V lookup: CDR1 MGHDK, CDR2 SYGVNS. The CDR3 loop is CASSELGGSDNEQFF. The CDR3 DNA sequence: TGTGCCAGCAGTGAATTAGGAGGATCCGACAATGAGCAGTTCTTC.

The chain carries TRBV2 and TRBJ2-1; D is possibly TRBD2 (6 bases). The CDR3 runs to 11 residues. Germline CDR1 reads SNHLY; CDR2 reads FYNNEI. The V gene lost 6 bases and the J gene lost 12 bases, with 12 bases spanning the gap. CDR3 sequence: CASSELGGQFF. The CDR3 DNA reads TGTGCCAGCAGCGAACTCGGGGGGCAGTTCTTC.

This chain uses TRBV19 with TRBJ2-7, with D unresolved. The CDR3 is 13 amino acids. V lost 3 bases and J lost 3, with 9 bases in between. The V gene's germline CDR1 is LNHDA and CDR2 SQIVND (reference sequence). The CDR3 DNA reads as TGTGCCAGTAGTATCACTGTTGGCTACGAGCAGTACTTC. It encodes CASSITVGYEQYF.

The V and J genes are TRBV5-5 and TRBJ2-5; possible D gene TRBD2, 6 bases. This CDR3 is 13 amino acids long. The germline V and J ends were trimmed by 3 bases and 2 bases, with 8 bases remaining between them. CDR1 is SGHKS and CDR2 is YYEKEE in the germline V gene (reference sequence). The CDR3 DNA is TGTGCCAGCAGCTATAGCGGACAAGAGACCCAGTACTTC. It codes for CASSYSGQETQYF.

V usage is TRBV10-3 and J usage is TRBJ2-1; 11 bases map to TRBD1. The CDR3 is 15 amino acids. V lost 4 bases and J lost 9; bases outside the gene matches: 8. CDR1 ENHRY and CDR2 SYGVKD come from the germline V gene. The CDR3 sequence: CAISGRDRGVGEQFF. The CDR3 DNA reads TGTGCCATCAGTGGCCGGGACAGGGGGGTAGGTGAGCAGTTCTTC.

This clone turned up a few times. This chain links TRBV7-6 with TRBJ2-3; D gene ambiguous. Germline lookup yields CDR1 SGHVS and CDR2 FNYEAQ. The CDR3 has 15 amino acids. V lost 4 bases and J lost 0, with 11 bases in between. The CDR3 here is CASSSRRQSTDTQYF. Written as DNA, the CDR3 is TGTGCCAGCAGCTCCCGGCGGCAGAGCACAGATACGCAGTATTTT.

V is TRBV10-2 and J is TRBJ2-7; D is ambiguous. Per germline, CDR1 WSHSY and CDR2 SAAADI. The CDR3 has 14 amino acids. Between the trimmed V and J ends, which lost 2 bases and 2 bases, there was a span of 10 bases. The CDR3 sequence: CASSENSGAYEQYF. The CDR3, as DNA: TGCGCCAGCAGTGAGAATTCTGGGGCCTACGAGCAGTACTTC.

The chain recombines TRBV9 with TRBJ2-2; 9 bases align to TRBD1. V shed 0 bases and J 7 bases; nucleotides not matched to a gene: 4. This CDR3 contains 15 residues. Germline loops: CDR1 SGDLS, CDR2 YYNGEE. The CDR3, as DNA: TGTGCCAGCAGCGTAGAAGGACAGGGGTTCGGGGAGCTGTTTTTT. This encodes CASSVEGQGFGELFF. Looking up the rest from reference TRBV9 and TRBJ2-2 gives the full variable domain: DSGVTQTPKHLITATGQRVTLRCSPRSGDLSVYWYQQSLDQGLQFLIQYYNGEERAKGNILERFSAQQFPDLHSELNLSSLELGDSALYFCASSVEGQGFGELFFGEGSRLTVL.

This clone was counted once. The chain joins TRBV7-8 to TRBJ2-1; D unclear. Trimming removed 2 bases from V and 3 bases from J, with 5 bases in between. Germline V gene data show CDR1 as SGHVS and CDR2 as FQNEAQ. There are 13 residues in the CDR3. The CDR3 loop reads CASSLMNYNEQFF. CDR3 DNA sequence: TGTGCCAGCAGCTTAATGAACTACAATGAGCAGTTCTTC.

The chain carries TRBV25-1 and TRBJ1-1; 10 bases agree with TRBD1. Germline CDR1 reads MGHDK; CDR2 reads SYGVNS. The CDR3 contains 14 residues. The junction had 4 bases not matched to a gene; V was cut back by 4 bases and J by 5 bases. CDR3 region: CASSVTGGFTEAFF. CDR3 DNA sequence: TGTGCCAGCAGTGTGACAGGGGGCTTTACTGAAGCTTTCTTT.

The V and J genes are TRBV6-5 and TRBJ2-5; D perhaps matches TRBD2 (6 bases). V lost 8 bases and J 7 bases, leaving 8 bases between the germline ends. The CDR3 length is 10 residues. Germline CDR1 MNHEY, CDR2 SVGAGI. The CDR3 protein is CASGEATQYF. CDR3 nucleotides: TGTGCCAGCGGGGAGGCGACCCAGTACTTC.

CDR3 DNA sequence: TGTGCCAGCAGCCTAGGACAACAGCAGTTCTTC. Translating it yields CASSLGQQQFF. The chain couples TRBV11-2 to TRBJ2-1; TRBD1 is a possible D gene (5 bases). The CDR3 runs 11 residues. In germline, CDR1 is SGHAT, CDR2 FQNNGV. V lost 5 bases to trimming and J lost 11 bases, with 10 bases between them.

The chain uses TRBV5-1 and TRBJ2-1; 11 bases map to TRBD2. The J segment lost 8 bases and the V segment lost 0 bases, leaving 7 bases of the junction unmatched. This CDR3 spans 16 amino acids. Germline V gene sequence: CDR1 SGHRS, CDR2 YFSETQ. CDR3 in amino acids: CASSLGLAGGMDEQFF. The CDR3 bases are TGCGCCAGCAGCTTGGGGCTAGCGGGAGGTATGGATGAGCAGTTCTTC.

This chain connects TRBV27 to TRBJ2-7; perhaps TRBD1 as D (6 bases). With 4 bases removed from V and 6 bases from J, the gap between germline ends came to 16 bases. Germline V lookup: CDR1 MNHEY, CDR2 SMNVEV (reference sequence). This CDR3 contains 14 residues. The CDR3, as DNA: TGTGCCAGCAGTTCCTACCCCGGGACATCCGAGCAGTACTTC. Protein sequence: CASSSYPGTSEQYF.

The genes are TRBV24-1 and TRBJ2-1; D is unclear. V was trimmed by 5 bases and J by 2 bases, leaving 9 bases between them. Germline V gives CDR1 KGHDR, CDR2 SFDVKD. The CDR3 covers 14 residues. The CDR3 sequence: CATSGQPTYNEQFF. The CDR3 nucleotides read TGTGCCACCAGTGGGCAGCCTACCTACAATGAGCAGTTCTTC.

The chain recombines TRBV10-2 with TRBJ2-7; 14 bases align to TRBD2. The CDR3 runs 13 residues. Germline CDR1 and CDR2: WSHSY and SAAADI. The V segment lost 9 bases and the J segment 5 bases; nucleotides outside the gene matches: 3. CDR3 nucleotides: TGCGCCAGTAGACTAGCGGGAGGGGACGAGCAGTACTTC. It codes for CASRLAGGDEQYF.